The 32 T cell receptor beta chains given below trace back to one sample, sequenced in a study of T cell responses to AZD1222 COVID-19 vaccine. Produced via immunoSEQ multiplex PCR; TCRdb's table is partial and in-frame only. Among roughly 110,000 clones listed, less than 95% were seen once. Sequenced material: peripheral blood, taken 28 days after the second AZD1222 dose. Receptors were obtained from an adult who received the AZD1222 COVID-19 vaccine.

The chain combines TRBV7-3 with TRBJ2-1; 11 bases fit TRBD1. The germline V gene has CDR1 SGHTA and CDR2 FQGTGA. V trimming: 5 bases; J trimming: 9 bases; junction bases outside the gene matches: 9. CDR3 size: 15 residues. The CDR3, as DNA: TGTGCCAGCAGCGCCCGGACAGGGGGCGGGGGTGAGCAGTTCTTC. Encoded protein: CASSARTGGGGEQFF.

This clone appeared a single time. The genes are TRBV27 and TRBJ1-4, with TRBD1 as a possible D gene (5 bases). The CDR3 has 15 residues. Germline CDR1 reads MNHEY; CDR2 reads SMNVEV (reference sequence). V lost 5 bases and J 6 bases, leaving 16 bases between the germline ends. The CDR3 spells CASSARTQVYEKLFF. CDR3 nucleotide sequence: TGTGCCAGCAGTGCACGGACACAAGTTTATGAAAAACTGTTTTTT.

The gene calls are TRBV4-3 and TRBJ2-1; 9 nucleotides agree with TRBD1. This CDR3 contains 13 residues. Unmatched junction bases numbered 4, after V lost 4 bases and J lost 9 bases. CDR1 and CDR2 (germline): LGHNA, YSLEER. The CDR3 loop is CASSLGTGTEQFF. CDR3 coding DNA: TGCGCCAGCAGCCTCGGGACAGGGACTGAGCAGTTCTTC.

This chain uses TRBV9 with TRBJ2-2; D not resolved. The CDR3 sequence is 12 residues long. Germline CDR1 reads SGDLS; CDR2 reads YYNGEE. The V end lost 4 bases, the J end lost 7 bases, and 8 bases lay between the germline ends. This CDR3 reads CASSPYLGELFF. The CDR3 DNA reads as TGTGCCAGCAGCCCCTACCTCGGGGAGCTGTTTTTT.

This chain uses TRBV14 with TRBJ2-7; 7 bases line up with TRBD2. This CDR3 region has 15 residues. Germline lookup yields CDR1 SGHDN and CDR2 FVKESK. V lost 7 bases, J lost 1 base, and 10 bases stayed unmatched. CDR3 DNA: TGTGCCAGCAACGATGGGAGGGGCGAGTCCTACGAGCAGTACTTC. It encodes CASNDGRGESYEQYF.

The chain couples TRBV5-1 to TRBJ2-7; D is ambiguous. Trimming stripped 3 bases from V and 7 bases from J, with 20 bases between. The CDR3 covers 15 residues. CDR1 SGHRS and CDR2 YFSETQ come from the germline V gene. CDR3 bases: TGCGCCAGCAGCTATGACACATCCCATCCGTTGGAGCAGTACTTC. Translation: CASSYDTSHPLEQYF.

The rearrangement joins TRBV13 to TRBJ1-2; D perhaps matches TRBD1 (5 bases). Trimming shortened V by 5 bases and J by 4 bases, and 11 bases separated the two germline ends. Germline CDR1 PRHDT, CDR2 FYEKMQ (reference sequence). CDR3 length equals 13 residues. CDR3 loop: CASSRGEGYGYTF. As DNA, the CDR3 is TGTGCCAGCAGCCGGGGGGAAGGCTATGGCTACACCTTC.

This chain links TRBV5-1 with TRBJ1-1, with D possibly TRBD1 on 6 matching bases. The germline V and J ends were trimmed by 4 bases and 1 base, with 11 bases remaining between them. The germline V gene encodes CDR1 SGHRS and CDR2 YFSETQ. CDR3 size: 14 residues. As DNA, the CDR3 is TGCGCCAGCAGCGGGCGGGGGCAGAACACTGAAGCTTTCTTT. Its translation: CASSGRGQNTEAFF.

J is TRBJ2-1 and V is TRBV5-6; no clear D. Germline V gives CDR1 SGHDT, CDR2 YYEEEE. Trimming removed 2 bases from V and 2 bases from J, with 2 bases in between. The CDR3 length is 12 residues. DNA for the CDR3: TGTGCCAGCAGCTTTACCTACAATGAGCAGTTCTTC. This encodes CASSFTYNEQFF.

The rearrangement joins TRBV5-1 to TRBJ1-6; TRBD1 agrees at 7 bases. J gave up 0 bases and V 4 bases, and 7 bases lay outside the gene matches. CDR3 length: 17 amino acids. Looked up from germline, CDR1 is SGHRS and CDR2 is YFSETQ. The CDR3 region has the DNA TGCGCCAGCAGCCCACGACAGGGTGGCTCCTATAATTCACCCCTCCACTTT. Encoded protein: CASSPRQGGSYNSPLHF.

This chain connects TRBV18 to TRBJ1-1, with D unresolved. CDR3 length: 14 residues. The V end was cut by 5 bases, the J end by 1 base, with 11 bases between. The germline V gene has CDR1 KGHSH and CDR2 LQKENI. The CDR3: CASSETWGNTEAFF. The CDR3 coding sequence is TGTGCCAGCTCAGAGACATGGGGGAACACTGAAGCTTTCTTT.

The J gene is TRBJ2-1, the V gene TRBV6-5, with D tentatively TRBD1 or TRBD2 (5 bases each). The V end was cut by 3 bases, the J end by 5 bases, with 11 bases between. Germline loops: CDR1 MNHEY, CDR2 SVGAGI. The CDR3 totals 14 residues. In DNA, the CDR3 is TGTGCCAGCAGTTATGACGGGGCGAACAATGAGCAGTTCTTC. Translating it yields CASSYDGANNEQFF.

CDR3 region: CASSPIRGGGYTF. CDR3 bases: TGTGCCAGCAGCCCCATTAGGGGAGGTGGCTACACCTTC. The chain is built from TRBV7-3 and TRBJ1-2; D is possibly TRBD1 (5 bases). CDR1 and CDR2 (germline): SGHTA, FQGTGA. The CDR3 extends over 13 amino acids. V lost 5 bases and J 7 bases, leaving 14 bases between the germline ends.

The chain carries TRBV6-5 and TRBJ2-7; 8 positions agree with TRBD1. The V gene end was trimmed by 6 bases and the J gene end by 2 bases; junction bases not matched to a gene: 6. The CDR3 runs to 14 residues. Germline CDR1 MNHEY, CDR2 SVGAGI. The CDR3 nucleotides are TGTGCCAGCAGGGGAGGACAGGGCCCCTACGAGCAGTACTTC. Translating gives CASRGGQGPYEQYF.

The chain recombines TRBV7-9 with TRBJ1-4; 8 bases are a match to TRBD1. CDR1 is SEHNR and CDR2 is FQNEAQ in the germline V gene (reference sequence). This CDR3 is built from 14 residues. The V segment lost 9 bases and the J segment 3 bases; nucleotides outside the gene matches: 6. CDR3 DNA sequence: TGTGCCAGTACCCAGGGGGCTCCTAATGAAAAACTGTTTTTT. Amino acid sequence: CASTQGAPNEKLFF.

The chain's CDR3 is CASSLSEGHYGYTF. Written as DNA, the CDR3 is TGTGCCAGCAGCTTAAGCGAGGGCCACTATGGCTACACCTTC. The J gene is TRBJ1-2, the V gene TRBV7-2; D gene unclear. The ends were cut back, 2 bases at V and 3 bases at J, with 10 bases in the middle. CDR1 is SGHTA and CDR2 is FQGNSA in the germline V gene. The CDR3 has 14 residues.

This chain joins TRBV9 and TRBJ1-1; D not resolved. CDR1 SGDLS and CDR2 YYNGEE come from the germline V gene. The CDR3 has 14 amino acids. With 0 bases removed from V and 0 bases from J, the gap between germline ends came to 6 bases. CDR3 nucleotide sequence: TGTGCCAGCAGCGTAGCAGCAATGAACACTGAAGCTTTCTTT. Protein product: CASSVAAMNTEAFF. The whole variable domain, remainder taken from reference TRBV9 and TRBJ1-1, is DSGVTQTPKHLITATGQRVTLRCSPRSGDLSVYWYQQSLDQGLQFLIQYYNGEERAKGNILERFSAQQFPDLHSELNLSSLELGDSALYFCASSVAAMNTEAFFGQGTRLTVV.

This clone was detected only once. The CDR3 sequence is CASPVAGTTDTQYF. CDR3 bases: TGTGCCAGCCCCGTAGCGGGGACCACAGATACGCAGTATTTT. The chain combines TRBV19 with TRBJ2-3; 8 positions agree with TRBD2. This CDR3 contains 14 residues. The germline V gene has CDR1 LNHDA and CDR2 SQIVND (reference sequence). After removal of 9 bases from V and 2 bases from J, the junction contained 7 bases not matched to a gene. Full variable domain (missing parts from reference TRBV19 and TRBJ2-3): DGGITQSPKYLFRKEGQNVTLSCEQNLNHDAMYWYRQDPGQGLRLIYYSQIVNDFQKGDIAEGYSVSREKKESFPLTVTSAQKNPTAFYLCASPVAGTTDTQYFGPGTRLTVL.

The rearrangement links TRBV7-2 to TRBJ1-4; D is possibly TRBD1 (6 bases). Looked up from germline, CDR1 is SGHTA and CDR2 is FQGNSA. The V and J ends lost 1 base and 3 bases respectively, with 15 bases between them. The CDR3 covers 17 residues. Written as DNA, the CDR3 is TGTGCCAGCAGCTTAGGGGGAGGGGGGCTTGCTAATGAAAAACTGTTTTTT. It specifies CASSLGGGGLANEKLFF.

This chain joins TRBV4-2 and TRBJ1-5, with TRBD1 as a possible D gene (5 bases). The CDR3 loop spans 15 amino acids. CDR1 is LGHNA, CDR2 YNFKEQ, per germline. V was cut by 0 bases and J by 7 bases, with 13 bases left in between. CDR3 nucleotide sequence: TGTGCCAGCAGCCAAGATGCGGGGACTAGGCAGCCCCAGCATTTT. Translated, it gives CASSQDAGTRQPQHF.

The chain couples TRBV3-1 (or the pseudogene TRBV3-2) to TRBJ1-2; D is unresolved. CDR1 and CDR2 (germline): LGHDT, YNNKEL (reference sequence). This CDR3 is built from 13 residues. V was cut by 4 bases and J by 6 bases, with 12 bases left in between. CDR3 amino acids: CASSRWVGDGYTF. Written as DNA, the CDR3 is TGTGCCAGCAGCCGTTGGGTTGGGGATGGCTACACCTTC.

This chain's CDR3 is CASSDGYTEAFF. DNA for the CDR3: TGTGCCAGCAGCGACGGGTACACTGAAGCTTTCTTT. The rearrangement uses TRBV7-9 and TRBJ1-1; D gene unclear. The V and J ends lost 5 bases and 3 bases respectively, with 7 bases between them. The CDR3 is 12 amino acids. CDR1 is SEHNR, CDR2 FQNEAQ, per germline (reference sequence).

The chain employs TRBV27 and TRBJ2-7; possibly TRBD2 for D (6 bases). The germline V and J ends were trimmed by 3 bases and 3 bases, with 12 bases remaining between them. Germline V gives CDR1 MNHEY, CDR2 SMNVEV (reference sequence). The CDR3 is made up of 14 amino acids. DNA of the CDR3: TGTGCCAGCAGTTTTGGGGGAGGTATCTACGAGCAGTACTTC. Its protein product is CASSFGGGIYEQYF.

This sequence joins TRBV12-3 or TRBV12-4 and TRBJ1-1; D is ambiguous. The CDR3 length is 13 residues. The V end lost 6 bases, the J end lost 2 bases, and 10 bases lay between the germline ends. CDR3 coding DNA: TGTGCCAGCAGACGCGTCCATAACACTGAAGCTTTCTTT. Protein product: CASRRVHNTEAFF.

The CDR3 protein is CASSPQGLGNQPQHF. DNA for the CDR3: TGCGCCAGCAGCCCACAGGGACTCGGCAATCAGCCCCAGCATTTT. The V gene is TRBV5-1, the J gene TRBJ1-5; D might be TRBD1 (6 bases). V was shortened by 4 bases and J by 2 bases, with 13 bases between the two germline ends. CDR1 is SGHRS, CDR2 YFSETQ, per germline. CDR3 length equals 15 residues.

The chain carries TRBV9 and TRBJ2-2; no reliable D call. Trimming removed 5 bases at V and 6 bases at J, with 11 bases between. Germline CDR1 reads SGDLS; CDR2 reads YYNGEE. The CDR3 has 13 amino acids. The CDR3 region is CASSNDGAGELFF. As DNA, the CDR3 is TGTGCCAGCAGTAATGATGGGGCCGGGGAGCTGTTTTTT.

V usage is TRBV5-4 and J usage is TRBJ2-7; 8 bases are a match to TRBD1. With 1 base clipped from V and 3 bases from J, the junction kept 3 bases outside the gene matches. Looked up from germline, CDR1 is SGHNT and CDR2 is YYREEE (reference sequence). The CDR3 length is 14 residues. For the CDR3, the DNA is TGTGCCAGCAGCTTGACAGGGGGTCGCTACGAGCAGTACTTC. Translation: CASSLTGGRYEQYF.

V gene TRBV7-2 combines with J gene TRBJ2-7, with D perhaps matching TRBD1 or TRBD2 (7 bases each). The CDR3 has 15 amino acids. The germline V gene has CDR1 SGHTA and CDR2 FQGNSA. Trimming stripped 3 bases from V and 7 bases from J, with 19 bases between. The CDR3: CASSLGGGQPREQYF. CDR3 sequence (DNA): TGTGCCAGCAGCTTGGGGGGGGGACAGCCGAGGGAGCAGTACTTC.

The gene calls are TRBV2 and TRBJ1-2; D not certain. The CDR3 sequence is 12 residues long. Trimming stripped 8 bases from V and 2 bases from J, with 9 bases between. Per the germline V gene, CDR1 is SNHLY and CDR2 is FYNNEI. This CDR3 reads CASCVSNYGYTF. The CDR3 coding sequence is TGTGCCAGCTGTGTATCGAACTATGGCTACACCTTC.

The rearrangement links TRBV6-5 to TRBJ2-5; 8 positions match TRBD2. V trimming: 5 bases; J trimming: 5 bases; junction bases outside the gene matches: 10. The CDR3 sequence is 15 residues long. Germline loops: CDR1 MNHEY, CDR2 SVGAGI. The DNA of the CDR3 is TGTGCCAGCAGTACGAGGACTAGCCGGGGGGAGACCCAGTACTTC. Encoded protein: CASSTRTSRGETQYF.

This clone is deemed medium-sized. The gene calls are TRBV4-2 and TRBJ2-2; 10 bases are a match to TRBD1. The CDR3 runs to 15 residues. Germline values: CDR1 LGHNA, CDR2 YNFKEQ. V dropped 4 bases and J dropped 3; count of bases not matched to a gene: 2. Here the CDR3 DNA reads TGTGCCAGCAGCCCAGGACAGGGGGACACCGGGGAGCTGTTTTTT. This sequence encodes CASSPGQGDTGELFF.

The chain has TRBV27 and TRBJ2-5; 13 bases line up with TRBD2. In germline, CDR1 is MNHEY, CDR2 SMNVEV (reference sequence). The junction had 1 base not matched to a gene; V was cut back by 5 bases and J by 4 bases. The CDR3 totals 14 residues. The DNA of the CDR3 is TGTGCCAGCAGTGGACTAGCGGGGGTAGAGACCCAGTACTTC. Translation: CASSGLAGVETQYF.